The rows below give T cell receptor beta chains drawn from one sample of a study of cytomegalovirus exposure and HLA in healthy donors. Libraries were prepared by immunoSEQ multiplex PCR; TCRdb keeps only in-frame clonotypes and omits some of them. Of 150,000 to 200,000 clones in the sample, roughly 86% were seen once. The sequencing input was PBMCs. The receptors originated from a woman aged 18 to 35 in good health and CMV-seronegative. Both conserved end residues are part of each CDR3.

TRBJ1-2 TRBV19 CASSIDVLNYGYTF
TRBJ2-2 TRBV19 CASTGPSGGAFWELFF
TRBJ1-1 TRBV7-9 CASSLKTGVNTEAFF
TRBJ2-3 TRBV18 CASSPLRTSDTQYF
TRBJ2-5 TRBV7-9 CASGRETQYF
TRBJ2-1 TRBV11-3 CASSFPPDRGRNEQFF
TRBJ1-2 TRBV28 CASSFVSLSDGYTF
TRBJ2-1 TRBV6-1 CASSEMVTSGNNEQFF
TRBJ2-7 TRBV5-6 CASSLGNYEQYF
TRBJ2-2 TRBV5-6 CASSDPGRDTGELFF
TRBJ2-7 TRBV5-4 CASSRQSMTYEQYF
TRBJ2-1 TRBV7-6 CASSRLAPYNEQFF
TRBJ2-7 TRBV9 CASSVGRGGYEQYF
TRBJ2-5 TRBV7-9 CASSLTQGSQETQYF
TRBJ1-2 TRBV14 CASSQSGQRYGYTF
TRBJ2-5 TRBV7-9 CASSLGDRNQETQYF
TRBJ1-3 TRBV30 CACQDSGNTIYF
TRBJ1-2 TRBV9 CASSLGGGDYGYTF
TRBJ1-2 TRBV5-8 CASSPESGQGNYGYTF
TRBJ1-1 TRBV19 CASSPTTGAMNTEAFF
TRBJ1-2 TRBV27 CASSPTRQGAGGYTF
TRBJ1-2 TRBV7-9 CASSTTGVVYGYTF
TRBJ2-1 TRBV6-1 CASSGAGGRMNEQFF
TRBJ2-5 TRBV13 CASRSGQEETQYF
TRBJ1-1 TRBV6-1 CASSESTGVTEAFF
TRBJ2-1 TRBV6-5 CASSRRGPMSNEQFF
TRBJ1-5 TRBV19 CASRDAGGNSNQPQHF
TRBJ2-7 TRBV27 CASSLAATSYEQYF
TRBJ1-1 TRBV28 CASSLSRVSTFF
TRBJ2-3 TRBV7-9 CASSLLAGGRTDTQYF
TRBJ1-4 TRBV5-8 CASPRDSNEKLFF